The T cell receptor beta chain under discussion was sequenced for a study of blood T cells in healthy people across ages. With each sample, at least 6 micrograms of total RNA were extracted. With a J-beta primer mix and a sample-barcoded 5' primer, a second PCR ran roughly 7 to 11 cycles. TCRdb re-derived calls from the 5' RACE reads in MiXCR, one entry per CDR3 protein. The sample shows some 850,000 distinct CDR3 sequences, about 26% of them seen only once. CDR1 is ENHRY, CDR2 SYGVKD, per germline. This CDR3 comprises 13 residues. After removal of 6 bases from V and 9 bases from J, the junction contained 8 bases not matched to a gene. These data also formed part of another study, on T cells of mothers and their children.

The TCR comes from a boy aged 5-17 years in good health. Specimen: blood. The chain has TRBV10-3 and TRBJ2-1, with TRBD1 matching 7 bases. CDR3 region: CAIRGGDRGEQFF. Written as DNA, the CDR3 is TGTGCCATCAGAGGGGGCGACCGGGGTGAGCAGTTCTTC.